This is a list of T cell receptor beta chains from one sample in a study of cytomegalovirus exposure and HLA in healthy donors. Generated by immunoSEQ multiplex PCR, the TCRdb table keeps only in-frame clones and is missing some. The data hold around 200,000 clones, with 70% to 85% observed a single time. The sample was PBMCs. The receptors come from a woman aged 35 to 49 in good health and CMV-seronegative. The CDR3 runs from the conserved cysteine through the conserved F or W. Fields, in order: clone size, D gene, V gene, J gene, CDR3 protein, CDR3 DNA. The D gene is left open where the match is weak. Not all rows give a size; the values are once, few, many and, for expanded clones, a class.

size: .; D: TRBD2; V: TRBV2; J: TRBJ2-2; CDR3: CASSPLAGGTGELFF; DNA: TGTGCCAGCAGTCCCCTAGCGGGGGGCACCGGGGAGCTGTTTTTT
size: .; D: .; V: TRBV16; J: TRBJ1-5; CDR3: CASSPQGRASNQPQHF; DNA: TGTGCCAGCAGCCCCCAGGGGCGGGCGAGCAATCAGCCCCAGCATTTT
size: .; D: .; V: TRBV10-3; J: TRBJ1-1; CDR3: CAISGLQGSTEAFF; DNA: TGTGCCATCAGTGGGCTACAGGGTAGCACTGAAGCTTTCTTT
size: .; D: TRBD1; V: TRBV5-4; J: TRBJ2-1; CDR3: CASSLETRGKQFF; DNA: TGTGCCAGCAGCTTGGAGACCAGGGGGAAGCAGTTCTTC
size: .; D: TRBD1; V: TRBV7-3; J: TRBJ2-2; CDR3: CASSRTGTGDTGELFF; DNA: TGTGCCAGCAGCCGGACAGGGACAGGTGATACCGGGGAGCTGTTTTTT
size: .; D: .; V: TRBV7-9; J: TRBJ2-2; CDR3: CASSLRQNTGELFF; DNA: TGTGCCAGCAGCTTAAGACAGAACACCGGGGAGCTGTTTTTT
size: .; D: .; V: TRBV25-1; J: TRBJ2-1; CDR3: CASSPLWAVLDNEQFF; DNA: TGTGCCAGCAGTCCGCTCTGGGCAGTCTTAGACAATGAGCAGTTCTTC
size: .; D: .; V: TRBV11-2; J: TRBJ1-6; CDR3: CASSLNLQGPLHF; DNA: TGTGCCAGCAGCTTAAACCTACAGGGACCCCTCCACTTT
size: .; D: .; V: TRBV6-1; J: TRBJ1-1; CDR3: CASSAILSNTEAFF; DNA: TGTGCCAGCAGTGCGATCCTATCGAACACTGAAGCTTTCTTT
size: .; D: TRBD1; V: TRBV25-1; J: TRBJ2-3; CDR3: CASSDSGQGSTDTQYF; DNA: TGTGCCAGCAGTGATTCGGGACAGGGGTCCACAGATACGCAGTATTTT
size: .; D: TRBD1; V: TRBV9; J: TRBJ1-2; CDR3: CASSATQGYYGYTF; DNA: TGTGCCAGCAGCGCGACACAGGGGTACTATGGCTACACCTTC
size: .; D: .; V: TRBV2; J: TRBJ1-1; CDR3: CASSEIEVRLNTEASF; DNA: TGTGCCAGCAGTGAAATTGAGGTCCGACTTAACACTGAAGCTTCCTTT
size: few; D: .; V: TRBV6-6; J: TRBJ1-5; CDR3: CASSYSSDRMNQPQHF; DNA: TGTGCCAGCAGTTATTCATCGGACAGAATGAATCAGCCCCAGCATTTT
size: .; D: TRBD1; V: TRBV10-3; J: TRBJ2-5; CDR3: CASAGGAVQETQYF; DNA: TGTGCCAGCGCAGGGGGCGCTGTCCAAGAGACCCAGTACTTC
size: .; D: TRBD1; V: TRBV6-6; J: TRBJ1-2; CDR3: CASGRGQGNYGYTF; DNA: TGTGCCAGCGGGAGAGGACAGGGAAACTATGGCTACACCTTC
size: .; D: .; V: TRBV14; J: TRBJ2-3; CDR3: CASSQDSPHLRSDTQYF; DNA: TGTGCCAGCAGCCAAGATTCCCCTCATCTGCGGTCAGATACGCAGTATTTT
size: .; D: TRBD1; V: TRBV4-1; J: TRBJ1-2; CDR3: CASSQKGAGANYGYTF; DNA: TGCGCCAGCAGCCAAAAGGGGGCAGGGGCTAACTATGGCTACACCTTC
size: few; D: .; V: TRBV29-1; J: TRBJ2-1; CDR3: CSVEQGPPYNEQFF; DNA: TGCAGCGTTGAACAGGGTCCCCCCTACAATGAGCAGTTCTTC
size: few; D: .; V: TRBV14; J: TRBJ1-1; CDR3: CASSRSGFPEAFF; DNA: TGTGCCAGCAGCCGCTCAGGGTTCCCTGAAGCTTTCTTT
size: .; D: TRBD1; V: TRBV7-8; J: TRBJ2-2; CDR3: CASSILQGTGPGELFF; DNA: TGTGCCAGCAGCATCCTCCAGGGGACAGGGCCCGGGGAGCTGTTTTTT
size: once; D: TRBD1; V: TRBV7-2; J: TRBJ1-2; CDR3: CASSRTGTSYTF; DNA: TGTGCCAGCAGCCGGACAGGGACGAGCTACACCTTC
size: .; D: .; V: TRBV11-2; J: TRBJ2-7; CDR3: CASSFQGYEQYF; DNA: TGTGCCAGCAGCTTCCAGGGCTACGAGCAGTACTTC
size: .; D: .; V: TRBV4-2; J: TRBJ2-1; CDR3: CASSQVVASGFYNEQFF; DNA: TGTGCCAGCAGCCAAGTGGTCGCCAGCGGGTTTTACAATGAGCAGTTCTTC
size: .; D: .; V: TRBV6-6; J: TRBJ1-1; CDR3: CASSRKGVGAEAFF; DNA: TGTGCCAGCAGCCGAAAGGGGGTGGGGGCTGAAGCTTTCTTT
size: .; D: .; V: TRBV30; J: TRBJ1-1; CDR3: CAWGPSWSTEAFF; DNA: TGTGCCTGGGGCCCAAGTTGGTCCACTGAAGCTTTCTTT
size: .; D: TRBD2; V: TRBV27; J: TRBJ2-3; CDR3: CASSLRGLAGGQGTDTQYF; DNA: TGTGCCAGCAGTTTAAGGGGGCTAGCGGGGGGGCAGGGCACAGATACGCAGTATTTT
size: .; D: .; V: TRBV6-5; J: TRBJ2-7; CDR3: CASRVTGFYEQYF; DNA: TGTGCCAGCAGGGTCACAGGGTTTTACGAGCAGTACTTC
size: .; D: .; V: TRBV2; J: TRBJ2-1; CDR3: CASSDGRLTNNEQFF; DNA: TGTGCCAGCAGTGACGGCAGGCTGACCAACAATGAGCAGTTCTTC
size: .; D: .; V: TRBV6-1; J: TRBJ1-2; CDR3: CASSVQAYGYTF; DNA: TGTGCCAGCAGTGTTCAGGCCTATGGCTACACCTTC
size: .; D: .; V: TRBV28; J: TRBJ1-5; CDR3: CASSHRQLNQPQHF; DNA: TGTGCCAGCAGCCACAGACAGCTAAATCAGCCCCAGCATTTT
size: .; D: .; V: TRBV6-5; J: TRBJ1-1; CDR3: CASSYEGNTEAFF; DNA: TGTGCCAGCAGTTACGAGGGGAACACTGAAGCTTTCTTT
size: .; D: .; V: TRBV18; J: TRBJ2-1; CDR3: CASSPGGPMDNEQFF; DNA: TGTGCCAGCTCACCAGGAGGCCCCATGGACAATGAGCAGTTCTTC
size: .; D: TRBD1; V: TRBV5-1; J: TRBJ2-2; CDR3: CASSWEQGIGELFF; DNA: TGCGCCAGCAGCTGGGAACAGGGGATCGGGGAGCTGTTTTTT
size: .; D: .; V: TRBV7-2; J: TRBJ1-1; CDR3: CASSFWRKNTEAFF; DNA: TGTGCCAGCAGCTTCTGGAGAAAGAACACTGAAGCTTTCTTT
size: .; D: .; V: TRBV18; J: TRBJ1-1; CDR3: CASSPMANTEAFF; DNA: TGTGCCAGCTCACCAATGGCTAACACTGAAGCTTTCTTT
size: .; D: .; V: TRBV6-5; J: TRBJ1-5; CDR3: CASSPLGRTNQPQHF; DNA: TGTGCCAGCAGCCCCCTCGGGAGAACGAATCAGCCCCAGCATTTT
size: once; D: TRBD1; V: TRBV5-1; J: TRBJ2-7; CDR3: CASSSTGLTHEQYF; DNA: TGCGCCAGCAGCTCGACAGGGTTGACCCACGAGCAGTACTTC
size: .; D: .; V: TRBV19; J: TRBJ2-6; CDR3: CASKGQAAGANVLTF; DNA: TGTGCCAGTAAGGGGCAGGCTGCGGGGGCCAACGTCCTGACTTTC
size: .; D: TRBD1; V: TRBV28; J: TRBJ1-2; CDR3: CASSLTGQGTYGYTF; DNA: TGTGCCAGCAGTTTAACAGGACAGGGCACCTATGGCTACACCTTC
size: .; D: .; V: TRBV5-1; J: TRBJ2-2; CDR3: CASSSAVSISWRTGELFF; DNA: TGCGCCAGCAGCTCGGCGGTCTCTATATCTTGGCGCACCGGGGAGCTGTTTTTT
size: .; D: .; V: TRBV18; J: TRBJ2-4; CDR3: CASSLSHNGGQYF; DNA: TGTGCCAGCTCACTCTCCCACAACGGAGGTCAGTACTTC
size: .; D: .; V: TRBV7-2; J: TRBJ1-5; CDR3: CASSLVWGGNQPQHF; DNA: TGTGCCAGCAGCTTAGTGTGGGGGGGCAATCAGCCCCAGCATTTT
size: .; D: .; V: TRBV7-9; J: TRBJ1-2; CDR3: CASSANSGYGYTF; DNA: TGTGCCAGCAGCGCCAACAGTGGCTATGGCTACACCTTC
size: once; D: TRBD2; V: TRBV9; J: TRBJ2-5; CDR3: CASSPKAGGVETQYF; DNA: TGTGCCAGCTCCCCAAAGGCGGGGGGAGTGGAGACCCAGTACTTC
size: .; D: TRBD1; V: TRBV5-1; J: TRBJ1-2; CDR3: CASRRDRSNGYTF; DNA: TGCGCCAGCAGGCGGGACAGGTCTAATGGCTACACCTTC
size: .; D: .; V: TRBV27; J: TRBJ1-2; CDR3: CASSFRESLGYTF; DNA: TGTGCCAGCAGTTTTCGGGAATCTCTAGGCTACACCTTC
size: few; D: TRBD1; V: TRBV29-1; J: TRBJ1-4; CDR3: CSVGSGQAGEKLFF; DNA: TGCAGCGTTGGATCGGGACAGGCTGGTGAAAAACTGTTTTTT
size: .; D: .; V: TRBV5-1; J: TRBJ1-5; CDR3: CASSFGQPNQPQHF; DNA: TGCGCCAGCTCGTTCGGACAGCCCAATCAGCCCCAGCATTTT
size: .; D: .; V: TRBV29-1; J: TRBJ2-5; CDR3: CSVEMAVTQYF; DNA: TGCAGCGTTGAGATGGCGGTGACCCAGTACTTC
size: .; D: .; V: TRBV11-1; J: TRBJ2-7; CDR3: CASSLFRGAFYEQYF; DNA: TGTGCCAGCAGCTTATTCCGGGGGGCTTTTTACGAGCAGTACTTC
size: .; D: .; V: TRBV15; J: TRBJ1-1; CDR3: CATNPGLNTEAFF; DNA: TGTGCCACCAACCCGGGGTTGAACACTGAAGCTTTCTTT